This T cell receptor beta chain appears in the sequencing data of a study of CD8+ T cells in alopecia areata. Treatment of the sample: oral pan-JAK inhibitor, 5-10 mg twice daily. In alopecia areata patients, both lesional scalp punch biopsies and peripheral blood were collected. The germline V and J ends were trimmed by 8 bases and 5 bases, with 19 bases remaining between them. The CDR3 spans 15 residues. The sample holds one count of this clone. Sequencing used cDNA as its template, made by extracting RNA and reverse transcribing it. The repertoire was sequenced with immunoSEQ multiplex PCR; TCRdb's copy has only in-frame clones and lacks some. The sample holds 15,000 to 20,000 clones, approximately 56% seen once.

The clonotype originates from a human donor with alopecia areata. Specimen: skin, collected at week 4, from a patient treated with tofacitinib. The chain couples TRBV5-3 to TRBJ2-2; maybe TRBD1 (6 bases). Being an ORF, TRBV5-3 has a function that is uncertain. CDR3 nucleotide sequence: TGTGCCAGCAGCCTATCCGGGACACAGACCGGGGAGCTGTTTTTT. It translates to CASSLSGTQTGELFF.